The rows below give T cell receptor beta chains drawn from one sample of a study of tissue T cells after allogeneic stem cell transplantation. Only in-frame clones appear in the TCRdb table, and some are missing; sequencing was by immunoSEQ multiplex PCR. The table records 2,500 to 3,000 clones, about 70% of them present only once. The sample was descending colon tissue, taken at autopsy. Receptor source: a male patient of 60 years or more with steroid-refractory graft-versus-host disease after an allogeneic stem cell transplant. Some T cells may arise from the graft donor. Both conserved end residues are part of each CDR3. Each record gives: CDR3 protein, CDR3 DNA, D gene, clone size, J gene, V gene. D genes are given only for firm matches. Not every row has a clone size; where given, it reads once, few, many or a size class.

CDR3: CASSNRLAGGGNEQFF
DNA: TGTGCCAGCAGCAACCGACTAGCGGGGGGGGGCAATGAGCAGTTCTTC
D: TRBD2
size: once
J: TRBJ2-1
V: TRBV11-2

CDR3: CASSQGWGDRAHYEQYF
DNA: TGCGCCAGCAGCCAAGGGTGGGGGGACAGGGCCCACTACGAGCAGTACTTC
D: TRBD1
size: few
J: TRBJ2-7
V: TRBV4-1

CDR3: CASSLSDRQTQYF
DNA: TGTGCCAGCAGTTTATCGGACAGGCAGACCCAGTACTTC
D: TRBD1
size: -
J: TRBJ2-5
V: TRBV27

CDR3: CASSPTWGQTANTEAFF
DNA: TGTGCCAGCAGCCCTACTTGGGGACAGACTGCGAACACTGAAGCTTTCTTT
D: TRBD1
size: -
J: TRBJ1-1
V: TRBV7-6

CDR3: CASSLYYISTGELFF
DNA: TGTGCCAGCAGCCTTTATTATATCTCCACCGGGGAGCTGTTTTTT
D: -
size: -
J: TRBJ2-2
V: TRBV9

CDR3: CASSSTGSNYGYTF
DNA: TGTGCCAGCAGCTCGACAGGGTCTAACTATGGCTACACCTTC
D: TRBD1
size: few
J: TRBJ1-2
V: TRBV7-8

CDR3: CASSLGTGGEKLFF
DNA: TGCGCCAGCAGCTTGGGGACAGGGGGTGAAAAACTGTTTTTT
D: TRBD1
size: -
J: TRBJ1-4
V: TRBV5-1

CDR3: CAISEGGTVVVAEAFF
DNA: TGTGCCATCAGTGAAGGGGGGACAGTGGTGGTCGCTGAAGCTTTCTTT
D: TRBD1
size: -
J: TRBJ1-1
V: TRBV10-3

CDR3: CSVGGQAVSHEQYF
DNA: TGCAGCGTGGGCGGACAGGCGGTCTCGCACGAGCAGTACTTC
D: TRBD1
size: -
J: TRBJ2-7
V: TRBV29-1

CDR3: CASSRRDNEQFF
DNA: TGTGCCAGCAGCCGAAGGGACAATGAGCAGTTCTTC
D: -
size: -
J: TRBJ2-1
V: TRBV3-1/TRBV3-2

CDR3: CASSLAWGTSNEQFF
DNA: TGTGCCAGCAGCTTAGCCTGGGGGACGTCGAATGAGCAGTTCTTC
D: -
size: -
J: TRBJ2-1
V: TRBV7-2

CDR3: CASSHTRAFCTEAFF
DNA: TGTGCCAGCAGCCACACCAGGGCGTTTTGCACTGAAGCTTTCTTT
D: -
size: -
J: TRBJ1-1
V: TRBV3-1/TRBV3-2

CDR3: CASSSQETQYF
DNA: TGTGCCAGCAGCTCCCAAGAGACCCAGTACTTC
D: -
size: few
J: TRBJ2-5
V: TRBV7-9

CDR3: CASGGDRGTGELFF
DNA: TGCGCCAGCGGTGGGGACCGGGGCACCGGGGAGCTGTTTTTT
D: -
size: once
J: TRBJ2-2
V: TRBV5-1

CDR3: CATSSSGGPYTQYF
DNA: TGTGCCACCAGTTCGAGCGGGGGCCCGTACACGCAGTATTTT
D: TRBD2
size: -
J: TRBJ2-3
V: TRBV24-1

CDR3: CASSPKGKGAARETQYF
DNA: TGTGCCAGCAGCCCCAAAGGGAAAGGGGCGGCGCGGGAGACCCAGTACTTC
D: -
size: -
J: TRBJ2-5
V: TRBV4-2

CDR3: CASSLGSTVSYEQYF
DNA: TGTGCCAGCAGCTTAGGGAGCACGGTCTCCTACGAGCAGTACTTC
D: -
size: large
J: TRBJ2-7
V: TRBV7-2

CDR3: CASSFSGGGSYNEQFF
DNA: TGTGCCAGCAGTTTTAGCGGGGGGGGCTCCTACAATGAGCAGTTCTTC
D: TRBD2
size: -
J: TRBJ2-1
V: TRBV3-1/TRBV3-2

CDR3: CASSRNGLETQYF
DNA: TGTGCCAGCAGCCGAAACGGGCTGGAGACCCAGTACTTC
D: -
size: once
J: TRBJ2-5
V: TRBV3-1/TRBV3-2

CDR3: CASSHSQAGASGNTIYF
DNA: TGTGCCAGCTCGCACAGCCAGGCCGGGGCCTCTGGAAACACCATATATTTT
D: -
size: -
J: TRBJ1-3
V: TRBV18

CDR3: CASSYGQGREGNQPQHF
DNA: TGTGCCAGTAGCTACGGACAGGGCCGGGAGGGCAATCAGCCCCAGCATTTT
D: TRBD1
size: -
J: TRBJ1-5
V: TRBV19

CDR3: CASLPAGGGYEQYF
DNA: TGTGCCAGCTTACCTGCGGGAGGAGGGTACGAGCAGTACTTC
D: TRBD2
size: large
J: TRBJ2-7
V: TRBV18

CDR3: CASRPYTTDTQYF
DNA: TGCGCCAGCAGACCGTACACCACAGATACGCAGTATTTT
D: -
size: -
J: TRBJ2-3
V: TRBV5-1

CDR3: CASSLAVSGANYGYTF
DNA: TGTGCCAGCAGCTTGGCAGTCTCAGGGGCTAACTATGGCTACACCTTC
D: -
size: -
J: TRBJ1-2
V: TRBV5-6

CDR3: CASGLGGAFNQPQHF
DNA: TGTGCTAGTGGTTTGGGTGGGGCTTTCAATCAGCCCCAGCATTTT
D: -
size: few
J: TRBJ1-5
V: TRBV12-5

CDR3: CASSGGQSNSPLHF
DNA: TGTGCCAGCAGTGGGGGACAAAGTAATTCACCCCTCCACTTT
D: -
size: -
J: TRBJ1-6
V: TRBV27

CDR3: CASSIEGTDTQYF
DNA: TGTGCCAGTAGTATCGAGGGCACAGATACGCAGTATTTT
D: -
size: -
J: TRBJ2-3
V: TRBV19

CDR3: CASSLSGVYGYTF
DNA: TGTGCCAGCAGCTTATCGGGGGTCTATGGCTACACCTTC
D: -
size: -
J: TRBJ1-2
V: TRBV7-2

CDR3: CASSPQGRWQPQHF
DNA: TGTGCCAGCAGCCCCCAGGGAAGATGGCAGCCCCAGCATTTT
D: -
size: -
J: TRBJ1-5
V: TRBV3-1/TRBV3-2

CDR3: CASRSDSPAKQYF
DNA: TGTGCCAGCAGGTCGGACTCCCCCGCTAAACAGTACTTC
D: -
size: -
J: TRBJ2-7
V: TRBV27

CDR3: CASSPQGAGDQETQYF
DNA: TGTGCCAGCAGCCCCCAGGGGGCGGGGGACCAAGAGACCCAGTACTTC
D: -
size: large
J: TRBJ2-5
V: TRBV11-3

CDR3: CASSLTPYEQYF
DNA: TGTGCCAGCAGCCTCACACCCTACGAGCAGTACTTC
D: -
size: -
J: TRBJ2-7
V: TRBV5-6

CDR3: CASTVVGTSNTGELFF
DNA: TGTGCCAGCACCGTTGTCGGGACTTCGAACACCGGGGAGCTGTTTTTT
D: -
size: few
J: TRBJ2-2
V: TRBV2

CDR3: CASSFNVYLGEQFF
DNA: TGTGCCAGCAGCTTTAACGTGTACTTAGGTGAGCAGTTCTTC
D: -
size: large
J: TRBJ2-1
V: TRBV11-2

CDR3: CASSLSGNPAYEQYF
DNA: TGTGCCAGCAGCTTGTCCGGGAACCCCGCCTACGAGCAGTACTTC
D: -
size: -
J: TRBJ2-7
V: TRBV5-4

CDR3: CAGQGGEQYF
DNA: TGCGCCGGACAGGGGGGCGAGCAGTACTTC
D: TRBD1
size: few
J: TRBJ2-7
V: TRBV5-1

CDR3: CATSRPLALEQFF
DNA: TGTGCCACCAGCAGACCACTAGCGCTTGAGCAGTTCTTC
D: TRBD2
size: -
J: TRBJ2-1
V: TRBV15

CDR3: CASKGSSNYGYTF
DNA: TGTGCCAGCAAGGGCAGTTCTAACTATGGCTACACCTTC
D: -
size: few
J: TRBJ1-2
V: TRBV2

CDR3: CSVLPGTAAKNIQYF
DNA: TGCAGCGTTTTACCCGGGACAGCAGCCAAAAACATTCAGTACTTC
D: TRBD1
size: once
J: TRBJ2-4
V: TRBV29-1

CDR3: CASSLAERRSYNEQFF
DNA: TGTGCCAGCAGCTTGGCAGAGCGCCGCTCCTACAATGAGCAGTTCTTC
D: -
size: -
J: TRBJ2-1
V: TRBV5-4

CDR3: CASSTQGKLNTEAFF
DNA: TGTGCCAGTAGTACACAGGGGAAATTGAACACTGAAGCTTTCTTT
D: TRBD1
size: -
J: TRBJ1-1
V: TRBV19

CDR3: CASSWDPGSGELFF
DNA: TGTGCCAGCAGCTGGGACCCAGGGAGCGGGGAGCTGTTTTTT
D: -
size: -
J: TRBJ2-2
V: TRBV7-2

CDR3: CASSVLGGGQHTQYF
DNA: TGTGCCAGCAGCGTATTGGGCGGGGGGCAACATACGCAGTATTTT
D: TRBD2
size: -
J: TRBJ2-3
V: TRBV9

CDR3: CASRVGAGGGETQYF
DNA: TGTGCCAGCCGCGTGGGGGCCGGGGGGGGAGAGACCCAGTACTTC
D: TRBD2
size: -
J: TRBJ2-5
V: TRBV5-6

CDR3: CASSLRGVNTEAFF
DNA: TGTGCCAGCAGCTTACGTGGAGTGAACACTGAAGCTTTCTTT
D: -
size: -
J: TRBJ1-1
V: TRBV5-5

CDR3: CASSQDRGGGNTIYF
DNA: TGCGCCAGCAGCCAAGATAGAGGAGGTGGAAACACCATATATTTT
D: -
size: -
J: TRBJ1-3
V: TRBV4-3

CDR3: CAISDSPGRISSGANVLTF
DNA: TGTGCCATCAGTGATTCACCGGGACGGATCAGCTCTGGGGCCAACGTCCTGACTTTC
D: -
size: -
J: TRBJ2-6
V: TRBV10-3

CDR3: CASSFRGQGNYGYTF
DNA: TGTGCCAGCAGCTTCCGCGGACAGGGGAACTATGGCTACACCTTC
D: TRBD1
size: few
J: TRBJ1-2
V: TRBV5-4

CDR3: CASSLDVGWDTEAFF
DNA: TGCGCCAGCAGCTTGGATGTAGGGTGGGACACTGAAGCTTTCTTT
D: -
size: once
J: TRBJ1-1
V: TRBV5-1

CDR3: CATSRGGGEDTEAFF
DNA: TGTGCCACCAGCAGAGGGGGGGGCGAGGATACTGAAGCTTTCTTT
D: -
size: -
J: TRBJ1-1
V: TRBV15

CDR3: CASSGGGSYNSPLHF
DNA: TGTGCCAGCTCGGGGGGAGGTTCCTATAATTCACCCCTCCACTTT
D: -
size: -
J: TRBJ1-6
V: TRBV6-5

CDR3: CASSSGHRGLGYTF
DNA: TGTGCCAGCAGTTCGGGACACAGGGGGCTTGGCTACACCTTC
D: TRBD1
size: -
J: TRBJ1-2
V: TRBV6-5

CDR3: CASSFVQADTQYF
DNA: TGTGCCAGCAGCTTCGTCCAGGCAGATACGCAGTATTTT
D: -
size: once
J: TRBJ2-3
V: TRBV5-8

CDR3: CATSSLKRVTGELFF
DNA: TGTGCCACCAGCTCCCTTAAGCGGGTCACCGGGGAGCTGTTTTTT
D: -
size: -
J: TRBJ2-2
V: TRBV15

CDR3: CASSLASGTPNPYEQYF
DNA: TGTGCCAGCAGCTTAGCCTCCGGGACTCCCAATCCCTACGAGCAGTACTTC
D: -
size: -
J: TRBJ2-7
V: TRBV11-2

CDR3: CASSQDLDRAGNTIYF
DNA: TGCGCCAGCAGCCAAGACCTGGACAGGGCTGGAAACACCATATATTTT
D: TRBD1
size: few
J: TRBJ1-3
V: TRBV4-3

CDR3: CAIKGQGGSNNEQFF
DNA: TGTGCCATCAAAGGGCAAGGGGGATCAAACAATGAGCAGTTCTTC
D: -
size: -
J: TRBJ2-1
V: TRBV10-3

CDR3: CASSPLGQHNQPQHF
DNA: TGTGCCAGCAGTCCGCTTGGCCAGCACAATCAGCCCCAGCATTTT
D: -
size: few
J: TRBJ1-5
V: TRBV27

CDR3: CASSVSLQLQYNEQFF
DNA: TGTGCCAGCAGCGTGTCCCTACAGCTACAATACAATGAGCAGTTCTTC
D: -
size: -
J: TRBJ2-1
V: TRBV9

CDR3: CASSRGRPYEQYF
DNA: TGTGCCAGCAGCCGAGGGAGGCCTTACGAGCAGTACTTC
D: -
size: -
J: TRBJ2-7
V: TRBV11-2